This TCR beta chain was found in a study of shared clonotypes between healthy human individuals. The replicate PCRs on unsorted PBMC were given 250 to 300 ng DNA, which is approximately 30,000 T cell genomes. Ten immunoSEQ deep assay plates were used to sequence unsorted PBMC DNA. Profiling relied on immunoSEQ multiplex PCR, and the TCRdb table lists in-frame clones only, not all of them. The repertoire consists of around 440,000 clones, with roughly 80% occurring once and the leading ten covering around 12%. HIV-negative, healthy adults without recent acute infections or vaccinations were the donors. Adult Caucasians living in Nashville, Tennessee made up all of the donors. Trimming pared 7 bases from V and 3 bases from J, leaving 13 bases between. Germline V gene sequence: CDR1 MDHEN, CDR2 SYDVKM. CDR3 length equals 13 residues.

The V gene is TRBV28, the J gene TRBJ2-7; D call uncertain. This clonotype was sampled from a woman in her 40s in good health. Some clones in this sample may be carry-over from other donors' samples. The sequenced sample consisted of PBMCs. The CDR3 DNA follows: TGTGCCAGCAAACAAAGGTGGGGCTACGAGCAGTACTTC. As protein: CASKQRWGYEQYF.